Described below is a single TCR beta chain sequence and its context. The entry originates in a study of T cells in Graves' hyperthyroidism and ophthalmopathy. Study-wide background: Blood from the periphery was taken at initial diagnosis, before any treatment.

Patients counted as stable if ophthalmopathy did not develop within 18 months. Clinical symptoms, serum thyroxine and TRAb, thyroid ultrasound and orbital computed tomography together formed the diagnostic basis. Amplification yielded TCR beta CDR3 regions, with RNA transcripts as the source. The study used the HTBI primer set for a first-round RT-PCR of the TCR CDR3. TCRdb re-called the multiplex PCR reads with MiXCR, one entry per CDR3 protein. The sample lists 500,000 to 750,000 distinct CDR3 sequences, around a sixth occurring once. CDR3 length: 16 residues. CDR1 KGHDR and CDR2 SFDVKD come from the germline V gene. V shed 0 bases and J shed 2 bases, with 12 bases lying between them.

Sequenced: blood. The chain joins TRBV24-1 to TRBJ2-5, with D hard to call. The sequence came from a woman aged 30 to 39 with Graves' hyperthyroidism. CDR3 DNA sequence: TGTGCCACCAGTGATTTGACGGCAGGCGCGCAAGAGACCCAGTACTTC. This encodes CATSDLTAGAQETQYF.